The TCR beta chain under discussion was sequenced for a study of blood T cell repertoires in COVID-19. This CDR3 is built from 13 residues. V was shortened by 2 bases and J by 5 bases, with 12 bases between the two germline ends. Germline V gives CDR1 GTSNPN, CDR2 SVGIG (reference sequence). Profiled with immunoSEQ multiplex PCR; TCRdb holds only in-frame clones, not every one. The sample shows under 300,000 clones, 83% of them seen only once. The sequenced sample consisted of peripheral blood. V and J are TRBV30 and TRBJ2-5, with D perhaps matching TRBD1 (7 bases). The TCR comes from a woman in her forties or fifties who had recovered from COVID-19. CDR3 protein: CAWSRGGGETQYF. CDR3 in DNA: TGTGCCTGGAGTAGAGGAGGGGGCGAGACCCAGTACTTC.